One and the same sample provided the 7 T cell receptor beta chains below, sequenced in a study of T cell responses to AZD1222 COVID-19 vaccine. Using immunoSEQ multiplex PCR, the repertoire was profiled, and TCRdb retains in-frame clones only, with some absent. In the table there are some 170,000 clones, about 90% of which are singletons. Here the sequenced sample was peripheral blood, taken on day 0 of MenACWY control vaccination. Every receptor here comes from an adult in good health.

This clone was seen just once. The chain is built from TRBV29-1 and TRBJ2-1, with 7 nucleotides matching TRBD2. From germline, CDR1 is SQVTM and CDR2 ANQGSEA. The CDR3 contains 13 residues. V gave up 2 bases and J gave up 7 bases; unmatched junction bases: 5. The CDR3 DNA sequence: TGCAGCGTTGAATACGGGGGGTCGAATGAGCAGTTCTTC. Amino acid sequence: CSVEYGGSNEQFF.

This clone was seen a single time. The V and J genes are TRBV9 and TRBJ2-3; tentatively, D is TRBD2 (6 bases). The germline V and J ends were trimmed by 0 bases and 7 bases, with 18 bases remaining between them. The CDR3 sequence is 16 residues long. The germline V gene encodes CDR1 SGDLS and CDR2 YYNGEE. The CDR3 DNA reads TGTGCCAGCAGCGTAGACTCGGGAGCAGGCGGGAATACGCAGTATTTT. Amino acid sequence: CASSVDSGAGGNTQYF.

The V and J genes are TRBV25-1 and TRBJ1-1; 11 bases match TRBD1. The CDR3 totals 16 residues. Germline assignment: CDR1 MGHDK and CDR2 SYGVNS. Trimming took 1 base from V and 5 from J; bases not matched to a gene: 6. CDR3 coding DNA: TGTGCCAGCAGTGAATCGTTCGGGACAGGGGGGACTGAAGCTTTCTTT. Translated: CASSESFGTGGTEAFF.

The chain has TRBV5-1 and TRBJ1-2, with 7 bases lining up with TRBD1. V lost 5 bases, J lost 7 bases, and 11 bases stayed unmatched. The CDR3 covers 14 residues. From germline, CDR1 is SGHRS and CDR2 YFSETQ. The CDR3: CASSAPGTVFGYTF. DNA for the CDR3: TGCGCCAGCAGTGCCCCCGGGACAGTCTTTGGCTACACCTTC.

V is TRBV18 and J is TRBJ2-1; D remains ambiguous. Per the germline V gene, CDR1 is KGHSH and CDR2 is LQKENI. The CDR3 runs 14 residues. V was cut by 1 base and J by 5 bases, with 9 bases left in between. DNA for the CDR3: TGTGCCAGCTCACCACGAAACAGAAACAATGAGCAGTTCTTC. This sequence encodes CASSPRNRNNEQFF.

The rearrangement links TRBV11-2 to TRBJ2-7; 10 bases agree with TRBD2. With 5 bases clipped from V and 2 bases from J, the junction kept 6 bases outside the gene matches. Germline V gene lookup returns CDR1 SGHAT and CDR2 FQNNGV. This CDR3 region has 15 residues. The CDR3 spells CASSSIAGGPYEQYF. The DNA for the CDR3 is TGTGCCAGCAGCAGTATAGCGGGGGGCCCCTACGAGCAGTACTTC. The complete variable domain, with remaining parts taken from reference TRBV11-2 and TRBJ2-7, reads EAGVAQSPRYKIIEKRQSVAFWCNPISGHATLYWYQQILGQGPKLLIQFQNNGVVDDSQLPKDRFSAERLKGVDSTLKIQPAKLEDSAVYLCASSSIAGGPYEQYFGPGTRLTVT.

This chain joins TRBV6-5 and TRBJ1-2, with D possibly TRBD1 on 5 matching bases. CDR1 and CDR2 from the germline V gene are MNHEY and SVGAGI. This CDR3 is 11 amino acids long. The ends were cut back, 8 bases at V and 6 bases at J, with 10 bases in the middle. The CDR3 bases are TGTGCCAGCGAAGACAGCCATGGCTACACCTTC. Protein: CASEDSHGYTF.